The T cell receptor beta chain under discussion was sequenced for a study of blood T cell repertoires in COVID-19. Study-level background: Sites in the United States, Italy and Spain provided acute and convalescent COVID-19 samples. The cDNA or gDNA used as material had been derived from T cells, B-cell-depleted T cells, or PBMCs.

CDR1 and CDR2 (germline): SGHTA, FQGNSA. V was trimmed by 7 bases and J by 0 bases, leaving 12 bases between them. The CDR3 extends over 14 amino acids. Original methodology: It was from reference gene primer amplification that nucleated cell counts were estimated. Here immunoSEQ multiplex PCR was the method, and the copy in TCRdb shows in-frame clones only, minus some. V, J and clone size were drawn from that table, and D and trimming were deduced from the DNA. The repertoire holds about 160,000 clones, with about 85% as singletons. The sample taken for sequencing was peripheral blood. The chain couples TRBV7-2 to TRBJ1-2; D might be TRBD1 (6 bases). This clonotype was obtained from a man aged 60-69 years who had recovered from COVID-19. The DNA of the CDR3 is TGTGCCAGCACCCGACAGGCTGCTAACTATGGCTACACCTTC. Protein: CASTRQAANYGYTF.